What follows are 23 T cell receptor beta chains derived from one specimen sequenced in a study of cytomegalovirus exposure and HLA in healthy donors. It was with 60 Vbeta and 13 Jbeta primers that the PCR ran. The table came from immunoSEQ multiplex PCR; TCRdb's copy has only in-frame clones and leaves some out. The sample lists roughly 240,000 clones; 70% to 90% were seen once. Sequencing input: PBMCs. The source of these receptors is a girl aged 2 to 9 in good health and CMV-seronegative.

CDR3 sequence (DNA): TGTGCCAGCAGCCCCGGGACAGGGTGGACAGATACGCAGTATTTT. The encoded protein is CASSPGTGWTDTQYF. This chain uses TRBV5-8 with TRBJ2-3, with 9 bases fitting TRBD1. The junction had 6 bases not matched to a gene; V was cut back by 4 bases and J by 3 bases. The CDR3 spans 15 residues. CDR1 and CDR2 from the germline V gene are SGHTS and YDEGEE.

The gene calls are TRBV6-5 and TRBJ2-1; 7 bases fit TRBD1. Germline loops: CDR1 MNHEY, CDR2 SVGAGI. The V segment lost 8 bases and the J segment 2 bases; nucleotides outside the gene matches: 9. The CDR3 length is 15 residues. CDR3 DNA sequence: TGTGCCAGCGGGATCGGGACAGAGGCCTACAATGAGCAGTTCTTC. Translated: CASGIGTEAYNEQFF.

In this sample, this clone turned up once. The chain is built from TRBV30 and TRBJ1-2; the D is unclear. Per germline, CDR1 GTSNPN and CDR2 SVGIG (reference sequence). V was clipped by 1 base and J by 5 bases, with 11 bases between them. This CDR3 has 13 amino acids. This chain's CDR3 is CAWSGTPGYGYTF. CDR3 bases: TGTGCCTGGAGTGGTACCCCAGGATATGGCTACACCTTC.

This clone occurred a few times. The rearrangement joins TRBV2 to TRBJ2-7, with TRBD1 identical over 7 bases. Unmatched junction bases numbered 9, after V lost 7 bases and J lost 6 bases. CDR1 is SNHLY and CDR2 is FYNNEI in the germline V gene. This CDR3 is 13 amino acids long. The CDR3 bases are TGTGCCAGCAAGCGACAGGGAGTGGCCGAGCAGTACTTC. Amino acid sequence: CASKRQGVAEQYF.

The chain is built from TRBV27 and TRBJ2-5, with a possible D match to TRBD1 (6 bases). V gave up 5 bases and J gave up 6 bases, with 13 bases separating them. The CDR3 runs 13 residues. Germline CDR1 MNHEY, CDR2 SMNVEV (reference sequence). The CDR3 spells CASSGGWAKTQYF. The DNA of the CDR3 is TGTGCCAGCAGTGGGGGCTGGGCCAAGACCCAGTACTTC.

This chain uses TRBV30 with TRBJ1-6; 7 bases are a match to TRBD1. There are 13 residues in the CDR3. The J segment lost 4 bases and the V segment lost 3 bases, leaving 0 bases of the junction unmatched. CDR1 GTSNPN and CDR2 SVGIG come from the germline V gene (reference sequence). This CDR3 reads CAWRDRYNSPLHF. DNA for the CDR3: TGTGCCTGGAGGGACAGGTATAATTCACCCCTCCACTTT. Based on the CDR3 plus reference TRBV30 and TRBJ1-6, the full variable domain is SQTIHQWPATLVQPVGSPLSLECTVEGTSNPNLYWYRQAAGRGLQLLFYSVGIGQISSEVPQNLSASRPQDRQFILSSKKLLLSDSGFYLCAWRDRYNSPLHFGNGTRLTVT.

This chain connects TRBV7-9 to TRBJ2-7, with 11 positions matching TRBD1. Germline lookup yields CDR1 SEHNR and CDR2 FQNEAQ (reference sequence). J was trimmed by 5 bases and V by 4 bases; bases with no gene match: 4. This CDR3 spans 14 amino acids. CDR3 in DNA: TGTGCCAGCAGCTACGGGGACAGGGGGAACGAGCAGTACTTC. This codes for CASSYGDRGNEQYF. The full variable domain, rest sourced from reference TRBV7-9 and TRBJ2-7, is DTGVSQNPRHKITKRGQNVTFRCDPISEHNRLYWYRQTLGQGPEFLTYFQNEAQLEKSRLLSDRFSAERPKGSFSTLEIQRTEQGDSAMYLCASSYGDRGNEQYFGPGTRLTVT.

The chain is built from TRBV2 and TRBJ1-2, with a possible D match to TRBD1 (6 bases). CDR3 length equals 13 residues. V dropped 6 bases and J dropped 8 bases, with 16 bases sitting between them. CDR1 and CDR2 from the germline V gene are SNHLY and FYNNEI. The CDR3 nucleotides read TGTGCCAGCAGCGAATCAGGGGAGGGGGGCTACACCTTC. This codes for CASSESGEGGYTF.

This sequence joins TRBV15 and TRBJ1-2; D gene unclear. The ends were cut back, 0 bases at V and 7 bases at J, with 18 bases in the middle. The CDR3 contains 16 residues. CDR1 is LNHNV, CDR2 YYDKDF, per germline (reference sequence). This CDR3 reads CATSRDVGQALGGYTF. For the CDR3, the DNA is TGTGCCACCAGCAGAGATGTTGGGCAGGCCTTAGGTGGCTACACCTTC.

This chain connects TRBV6-5 to TRBJ1-5; D is perhaps TRBD1 (6 bases). The germline CDR1 and CDR2 sequences are MNHEY and SVGAGI. CDR3 length: 14 residues. The V and J ends lost 4 bases and 2 bases respectively, with 9 bases between them. The CDR3 DNA follows: TGTGCCAGCAGTTTTAGACAGGGCAATCAGCCCCAGCATTTT. It specifies CASSFRQGNQPQHF.

The CDR3 sequence: CASSLGRTVNQPQHF. The CDR3 DNA is TGTGCCAGTAGTCTGGGCCGTACAGTCAATCAGCCCCAGCATTTT. The rearrangement links TRBV19 to TRBJ1-5; no definite D call. The CDR3 spans 15 residues. V was shortened by 5 bases and J by 3 bases, with 14 bases between the two germline ends. Per the germline V gene, CDR1 is LNHDA and CDR2 is SQIVND (reference sequence). Full variable domain (rest looked up from reference TRBV19 and TRBJ1-5): DGGITQSPKYLFRKEGQNVTLSCEQNLNHDAMYWYRQDPGQGLRLIYYSQIVNDFQKGDIAEGYSVSREKKESFPLTVTSAQKNPTAFYLCASSLGRTVNQPQHFGDGTRLSIL.

The chain carries TRBV11-2 and TRBJ2-2, with 10 bases lining up with TRBD2. The V gene's germline CDR1 is SGHAT and CDR2 FQNNGV. This CDR3 comprises 16 residues. V shed 0 bases, J shed 6 bases, and the junction held 4 bases outside the gene matches. CDR3 sequence reads: CASSLELAGRAGELFF. The DNA of the CDR3 is TGTGCCAGCAGCTTAGAACTAGCGGGAAGGGCCGGGGAGCTGTTTTTT.

A single count supports this clone. V and J are TRBV19 and TRBJ2-7, with D maybe TRBD2 (5 bases). The CDR3 is made up of 15 amino acids. The V and J ends lost 6 bases and 0 bases respectively, with 15 bases between them. Germline V lookup: CDR1 LNHDA, CDR2 SQIVND (reference sequence). The CDR3 DNA sequence: TGTGCCAGTAGCCGCCGGGGAGAGAACTCCTACGAGCAGTACTTC. This codes for CASSRRGENSYEQYF.

The chain is built from TRBV7-2 and TRBJ2-3; 7 positions agree with TRBD1. The CDR3 loop spans 14 amino acids. Per the germline V gene, CDR1 is SGHTA and CDR2 is FQGNSA. Trimming cost V 6 bases and J 4 bases; bases outside gene matches: 7. CDR3 DNA: TGTGCCAGCAGTCCCCAGACAGGGCCAGATACGCAGTATTTT. This translates into CASSPQTGPDTQYF.

J is TRBJ1-4 and V is TRBV19, with D possibly matching TRBD1 (5 bases). This CDR3 has 14 amino acids. Germline loops: CDR1 LNHDA, CDR2 SQIVND (reference sequence). Trimming removed 5 bases from V and 8 bases from J, with 15 bases in between. CDR3 bases: TGTGCCAGTAGTCCAAATACAGGTTACGAAAAACTGTTTTTT. The encoded protein is CASSPNTGYEKLFF.

The V call is TRBV29-1, the J call TRBJ1-2, with D maybe TRBD1 (6 bases). Between the trimmed V and J ends, which lost 3 bases and 2 bases, there was a span of 19 bases. This CDR3 has 16 amino acids. Germline values: CDR1 SQVTM, CDR2 ANQGSEA. CDR3 bases: TGCAGCGTTGAGGCATGGTCGGACAGCCGAAACTATGGCTACACCTTC. This sequence encodes CSVEAWSDSRNYGYTF.

The chain is built from TRBV7-7 and TRBJ2-1, with a tentative D call TRBD2 (7 bases). This CDR3 region has 15 residues. The germline V and J ends were trimmed by 0 bases and 8 bases, with 14 bases remaining between them. The germline gives CDR1 SSHAT, CDR2 FNYEAQ (reference sequence). This CDR3 is CASSLAGGAGDEQFF. CDR3 sequence (DNA): TGTGCCAGCAGCTTAGCGGGGGGCGCGGGGGATGAGCAGTTCTTC.

DNA for the CDR3: TGCGCCAGCAGCCAGGGGGCGGATGGCTACACCTTC. It encodes CASSQGADGYTF. The gene calls are TRBV10-2 and TRBJ1-2; 8 bases map to TRBD1. Trimming cost V 6 bases and J 6 bases; bases outside gene matches: 3. This CDR3 has 12 residues. CDR1 WSHSY and CDR2 SAAADI come from the germline V gene.

The chain links TRBV7-2 to TRBJ2-1; the D is unclear. This CDR3 spans 15 amino acids. The germline CDR1 and CDR2 sequences are SGHTA and FQGNSA. The V and J ends lost 1 base and 4 bases respectively, with 11 bases between them. The CDR3 is CASSLVILQYNEQFF. DNA for the CDR3: TGTGCCAGCAGCTTAGTGATTCTGCAGTACAATGAGCAGTTCTTC. The full variable domain, in which reference TRBV7-2 and TRBJ2-1 provide the parts outside the CDR3, is GAGVSQSPSNKVTEKGKDVELRCDPISGHTALYWYRQSLGQGLEFLIYFQGNSAPDKSGLPSDRFSAERTGGSVSTLTIQRTQQEDSAVYLCASSLVILQYNEQFFGPGTRLTVL.

J is TRBJ1-3 and V is TRBV9; weak D call: TRBD1 (6 bases). V lost 4 bases to trimming and J lost 4 bases, with 12 bases between them. This CDR3 contains 14 residues. Germline-derived CDR1 and CDR2 are SGDLS and YYNGEE. CDR3 loop: CASSSAGAGNTIYF. CDR3 DNA: TGTGCCAGCAGCTCAGCGGGGGCGGGAAACACCATATATTTT. The whole variable domain, remainder taken from reference TRBV9 and TRBJ1-3, is DSGVTQTPKHLITATGQRVTLRCSPRSGDLSVYWYQQSLDQGLQFLIQYYNGEERAKGNILERFSAQQFPDLHSELNLSSLELGDSALYFCASSSAGAGNTIYFGEGSWLTVV.

V is TRBV5-1 and J is TRBJ2-4, with 9 bases that match TRBD1. The V segment lost 3 bases and the J segment 9 bases; nucleotides outside the gene matches: 10. Germline V lookup: CDR1 SGHRS, CDR2 YFSETQ. The CDR3 has 15 residues. CDR3 DNA: TGCGCCAGCAGCTCGATGGGACAGGGTGGCGGCATTCAGTACTTC. Protein product: CASSSMGQGGGIQYF.

The rearrangement uses TRBV10-2 and TRBJ2-3, with D possibly TRBD2 on 6 matching bases. From germline, CDR1 is WSHSY and CDR2 SAAADI. V was trimmed by 2 bases and J by 10 bases, leaving 10 bases between them. The CDR3 extends over 12 amino acids. CDR3 sequence (DNA): TGCGCCAGCAGTGAGATGGGGGGTTCGCAGTATTTT. It yields the protein CASSEMGGSQYF.

The chain joins TRBV7-2 to TRBJ2-3; a weak D match, TRBD2 (5 bases). This CDR3 spans 14 amino acids. V lost 1 base and J lost 2, with 7 bases in between. In germline, CDR1 is SGHTA, CDR2 FQGNSA. CDR3 DNA sequence: TGTGCCAGCAGCTTAGGTAGCGTCACAGATACGCAGTATTTT. Translated, it gives CASSLGSVTDTQYF.